This T cell receptor beta chain was sequenced during a study of identical twins. TCRdb itself ran the 5' RACE reads through MiXCR, one entry per CDR3 protein. The sample contains roughly 200,000 distinct CDR3 sequences, 7.5% of which appear only once. The germline CDR1 and CDR2 sequences are LGHDT and YNNKEL (reference sequence). The V end was cut by 4 bases, the J end by 3 bases, with 6 bases between. The CDR3 is made up of 12 amino acids. This sample was also put to use in a study of yellow fever vaccine responses in identical twins.

The sequenced sample was memory (CD45RO+) T cells sorted from blood. This chain joins TRBV3-1 and TRBJ1-1; no definite D call. This receptor was obtained from a woman aged 18-29 years in good health. The CDR3 DNA is TGTGCCAGCAGCCTGGACCACACTGAAGCTTTCTTT. It encodes CASSLDHTEAFF.